A selection of T cell receptor beta chains follows, all from one sample in a study of T cell repertoires in cytomegalovirus infection. TCRdb redid the calling of the reads with MiXCR, one entry per CDR3 protein. The table shows 150,000 or so distinct CDR3 sequences, with 32% occurring only once. The antigens these receptors bind are not known. The sample here was CD8+ T cells from cultured PBMCs, taken from culture after CMV antigen stimulation. All receptors come from a human donor in good health (CMV status not recorded). Some clones in this sample may be carry-over from other donors' samples. Both conserved end residues are part of each CDR3. The D gene is left open where the match is weak. Some rows have no size entry. The others give once, few or many, or a class for an expanded clone.

D,length,V,J,size,DNA,CDR3
.,17,TRBV2,TRBJ2-3,.,TGTGCCAGCACCGACCTCTTTCCCGGCGGGATTAGTGATACGCAGTATTTT,CASTDLFPGGISDTQYF
TRBD1,18,TRBV19,TRBJ1-3,few,TGTGCCAGTGTCGGGAACCCCGGGACAGCCACCTCTGGAAACACCATATATTTT,CASVGNPGTATSGNTIYF
TRBD1,18,TRBV23-1,TRBJ2-3,.,TGCGCCAGCAGTCCGAGGCAAAGACAGGGGTTGAGCACAGATACGCAGTATTTT,CASSPRQRQGLSTDTQYF
.,16,TRBV9,TRBJ2-2,.,TGTGCCAGCAGCCCTCTAGCGATCGCGAACACCGGGGAGCTGTTTTTT,CASSPLAIANTGELFF
.,15,TRBV9,TRBJ2-2,few,TGTGCCAGCAGCGTAGACCTCCCGGGGGCCGGGGAGCTGTTTTTT,CASSVDLPGAGELFF
TRBD1,16,TRBV20-1,TRBJ2-2,.,TGCAGTGCTAGAGTCGGACAGGGTATTAGTGCCGGGGAGCTGTTTTTT,CSARVGQGISAGELFF
.,15,TRBV5-8,TRBJ2-7,few,TGTGCCAGCAGCCTTACCAATGACAGGTCCTACGAGCAGTACTTC,CASSLTNDRSYEQYF
.,14,TRBV7-8,TRBJ2-3,few,TGTGCCAGCAGCTTATACTACTCAACGGATACGCAGTATTTT,CASSLYYSTDTQYF
TRBD2,16,TRBV6-2/TRBV6-3,TRBJ2-1,many,TGTGCCAGCAGTGCCGGGCGGGGGGGCTCCTACAATGAGCAGTTCTTC,CASSAGRGGSYNEQFF
.,14,TRBV7-8,TRBJ2-5,.,TGTGCCAGCAGCTTAGGAGCGGTATTCGGAACCCAGTACTTC,CASSLGAVFGTQYF
.,13,TRBV7-8,TRBJ1-1,.,TGTGCCAGCAGCTTAGGGCAGCCGGTTGGGGCTTTCTTT,CASSLGQPVGAFF
.,14,TRBV20-1,TRBJ2-4,.,TGCAGTGCTAGATCAGGGACGGGGGAAAACATTCAGTACTTC,CSARSGTGENIQYF
.,19,TRBV6-5,TRBJ2-1,.,TGTGCCAGCAATTACTCGGTGGTCCCGGGGCAGAGCTCCTACAATGAGCAGTTCTTC,CASNYSVVPGQSSYNEQFF
.,12,TRBV24-1,TRBJ1-6,many,TGTGCCACCAGTGCAATGGGGACACCCCTCCACTTT,CATSAMGTPLHF
.,14,TRBV7-6,TRBJ1-1,.,TGTGCCAGCAGTTCATTCGGGGAATCCACTGAAGCTTTCTTT,CASSSFGESTEAFF
.,13,TRBV6-5,TRBJ2-2,.,TGTGCCAGCAAAGGCAGACTCACCGGGGAGCTGTTTTTT,CASKGRLTGELFF
.,14,TRBV15,TRBJ2-5,few,TGTGCCACCAGCAGAGATTCGAGGAAAGAGACCCAGTACTTC,CATSRDSRKETQYF
.,12,TRBV2,TRBJ2-7,.,TGTGCCAGCAGGGAGACAGGTCTCGAGCAGTACTTC,CASRETGLEQYF
TRBD2,17,TRBV5-6,TRBJ2-7,few,TGTGCCAGCAGCTCGACTAGCGGGGGGACGCCTTCCTACGAGCAGTACTTC,CASSSTSGGTPSYEQYF
.,15,TRBV7-8,TRBJ2-1,many,TGTGCCACCCCTGGCACGGGGGATGCCTACAATGAGCAGTTCTTC,CATPGTGDAYNEQFF
.,12,TRBV7-8,TRBJ1-1,many,TGTGCCAGCAGCTTAGACGACACTGAAGCTTTCTTT,CASSLDDTEAFF
TRBD1,17,TRBV7-2,TRBJ1-6,many,TGTGCCAGCAGCTTAGTTCTAGGACAGGGGGATAATTCACCCCTCCACTTT,CASSLVLGQGDNSPLHF
.,12,TRBV4-1,TRBJ2-7,once,TGCGCCAGCAGCCAAGTCAGGGGCGAGCAGTACTTC,CASSQVRGEQYF
TRBD1,15,TRBV7-8,TRBJ1-1,few,TGTGCCAGCAGCCACAATCCGGGACAGGTAATTGAAGCTTTCTTT,CASSHNPGQVIEAFF
TRBD1,15,TRBV27,TRBJ2-7,.,TGTGCCAGCAGTACATCGGGACAGGCGATCAGCGAGCAGTACTTC,CASSTSGQAISEQYF
.,17,TRBV4-1,TRBJ2-2,few,TGCGCCAGCAGCCAAGAACATCCAGCGATGGACACCGGGGAGCTGTTTTTT,CASSQEHPAMDTGELFF
.,14,TRBV27,TRBJ2-2,.,TGTGCCAGCAGTTCAGGAGCAGGTTTCGGGGAGCTGTTTTTT,CASSSGAGFGELFF
.,14,TRBV11-3,TRBJ2-3,many,TGTGCCAGCAGCTTAACCACTAACACAGATACGCAGTATTTT,CASSLTTNTDTQYF
.,12,TRBV7-2,TRBJ1-5,many,TGTGCCAGCAGCTTAAACGGTCAGCCCCAGCATTTT,CASSLNGQPQHF
.,14,TRBV5-4,TRBJ1-2,few,TGTGCCAGCAGCATGGGATTTGATAACTATGGCTACACCTTC,CASSMGFDNYGYTF
.,15,TRBV7-8,TRBJ2-2,many,TGTGCCAGCAGCTTTGGTGGGCCGAACACCGGGGAGCTGTTTTTT,CASSFGGPNTGELFF
.,13,TRBV5-4,TRBJ2-5,.,TGTGCCAGCAGCGGACCAGGGTGGAAGACCCAGTACTTC,CASSGPGWKTQYF